This T cell receptor beta chain was recovered during a study of blood T cell repertoires in COVID-19. Study-wide context: COVID-19 samples from acute and convalescent phases originated in the United States, Italy and Spain. From T cells, B-cell-depleted T cells, or PBMCs came the material, which was cDNA or gDNA.

Germline V gene lookup returns CDR1 MGHRA and CDR2 YSYEKL. V was shortened by 1 base and J by 6 bases, with 10 bases between the two germline ends. CDR3 length: 14 residues. In the original processing: From reference gene primer amplification, estimates of nucleated cell counts were derived. The repertoire was sequenced with immunoSEQ multiplex PCR; TCRdb's copy has only in-frame clones and lacks some. V, J and clone size are taken as reported in that table, and D and trimming were inferred from the DNA itself. The data show about 220,000 clones, roughly 84% seen once. V is TRBV4-1 and J is TRBJ1-5; the D is unclear. This receptor was obtained from a man in his forties with active or convalescent COVID-19. The sample comprised peripheral blood. CDR3 sequence: CASSQATTPQPQHF. In DNA form, the CDR3 reads TGCGCCAGCAGCCAAGCGACAACCCCTCAGCCCCAGCATTTT.